These 24 T cell receptor beta chains were all obtained from the same sample, sequenced in a study of cytomegalovirus exposure and HLA in healthy donors. This PCR relied on a set of 60 Vbeta primers and 13 Jbeta primers. The repertoire was sequenced with immunoSEQ multiplex PCR; TCRdb's copy has only in-frame clones and lacks some. The sample lists some 66,000 clones, approximately 75% occurring once. Sequences were obtained from PBMCs. All receptors derive from a man aged 55 to 70 in good health and CMV-seropositive.

This chain connects TRBV10-1 to TRBJ2-6, with a possible D match to TRBD1 (5 bases). Germline CDR1 reads WNHNN; CDR2 reads SYGVQD (reference sequence). CDR3 length: 17 amino acids. Trimming took off 6 bases at V and 5 bases at J, with 20 bases between the two ends. The CDR3 DNA reads TGCGCCAGCAGGGTAGGGGTCACCCCCTGGTGGGCCAACGTCCTGACTTTC. This translates into CASRVGVTPWWANVLTF.

The rearrangement uses TRBV5-4 and TRBJ2-7, with 10 positions matching TRBD1. V trimming: 4 bases; J trimming: 3 bases; junction bases outside the gene matches: 7. The germline V gene encodes CDR1 SGHNT and CDR2 YYREEE (reference sequence). The CDR3 length is 15 residues. CDR3 bases: TGTGCCAGCAGCCAAGACGGGACAGGGGACTACGAGCAGTACTTC. Translating it yields CASSQDGTGDYEQYF.

The V call is TRBV6-5, the J call TRBJ2-7; 8 positions agree with TRBD1. Germline CDR1 is MNHEY and CDR2 is SVGAGI. The V segment lost 6 bases and the J segment 7 bases; nucleotides outside the gene matches: 8. The CDR3 spans 13 residues. The chain's CDR3 is CASSLQGAREQYF. The CDR3, as DNA: TGTGCCAGCAGCCTCCAGGGGGCGCGAGAGCAGTACTTC.

The genes are TRBV11-3 and TRBJ2-7, with 8 bases fitting TRBD1. Germline V CDR1 and CDR2: SGHNT, YENEEA. The CDR3 totals 16 residues. J gave up 4 bases and V 5 bases, and 13 bases lay outside the gene matches. As DNA, the CDR3 is TGTGCCAGCAGCAGAGGACAGGGTTCCTTAACGTACGAGCAGTACTTC. It translates to CASSRGQGSLTYEQYF.

The rearrangement joins TRBV11-3 to TRBJ2-7; D may be TRBD2 (6 bases). The CDR3 is 14 residues long. V shed 5 bases and J shed 6 bases, with 17 bases lying between them. CDR1 and CDR2 (germline): SGHNT, YENEEA. CDR3 protein: CASSHSQAGREQYF. CDR3 in DNA: TGTGCCAGCAGCCACTCACAGGCGGGGCGCGAGCAGTACTTC.

J is TRBJ1-1 and V is TRBV11-3; the D gene is possibly TRBD1 (6 bases). V was trimmed by 4 bases and J by 6 bases, leaving 15 bases between them. Germline CDR1 and CDR2: SGHNT and YENEEA. This CDR3 spans 14 amino acids. CDR3 residues: CASSSRGGLAEAFF. In DNA form, the CDR3 reads TGTGCCAGCAGCTCGCGGGGGGGGCTAGCTGAAGCTTTCTTT.

This chain uses TRBV5-6 with TRBJ2-7, with no clear D. Germline V CDR1 and CDR2: SGHDT, YYEEEE. Trimming stripped 5 bases from V and 3 bases from J, with 12 bases between. The CDR3 has 13 residues. The DNA for the CDR3 is TGTGCCAGCAGTTACGACAAACTCTACGAGCAGTACTTC. It yields the protein CASSYDKLYEQYF. The complete variable domain, with remaining parts taken from reference TRBV5-6 and TRBJ2-7, reads DAGVTQSPTHLIKTRGQQVTLRCSPKSGHDTVSWYQQALGQGPQFIFQYYEEEERQRGNFPDRFSGHQFPNYSSELNVNALLLGDSALYLCASSYDKLYEQYFGPGTRLTVT.

The chain combines TRBV5-1 with TRBJ2-7, with D perhaps TRBD2 (5 bases). The CDR3 is made up of 14 amino acids. The germline CDR1 and CDR2 sequences are SGHRS and YFSETQ. V was cut by 2 bases and J by 3 bases, with 12 bases left in between. CDR3 bases: TGCGCCAGCAGCTTACTAGACGGAGACTACGAGCAGTACTTC. It encodes CASSLLDGDYEQYF.

The CDR3 nucleotides are TGCGCCAGCAGCCAAGAAGGTTTAGGGACAGCCTATGAAGCTTTCTTT. It codes for CASSQEGLGTAYEAFF. V and J are TRBV4-1 and TRBJ1-1; 7 bases match TRBD1. CDR1 is MGHRA and CDR2 is YSYEKL in the germline V gene. The V and J ends lost 0 bases and 7 bases, in that order; junction bases with no gene match: 11. This CDR3 is 16 amino acids long.

Details on this clone: The sample contains more than one DNA sequence encoding this CDR3. The chain joins TRBV7-6 to TRBJ1-1, with D hard to call. The germline CDR1 and CDR2 sequences are SGHVS and FNYEAQ. V dropped 2 bases and J dropped 1 base, with 5 bases sitting between them. The CDR3 has 13 amino acids. Written as DNA, the CDR3 is TGTGCCAGCAGCTTACAGGAGAACACTGAAGCTTTCTTT. It codes for CASSLQENTEAFF.

The chain is built from TRBV7-8 and TRBJ2-7; 10 bases fit TRBD2. CDR1 and CDR2 from the germline V gene are SGHVS and FQNEAQ. The junction had 10 bases not matched to a gene; V was cut back by 5 bases and J by 3 bases. CDR3 size: 16 residues. CDR3 in amino acids: CASSARTSGLIYEQYF. The CDR3 bases are TGTGCCAGCAGCGCCCGGACTAGCGGCTTGATCTACGAGCAGTACTTC.

The table lists this clone with a count of one. The J gene is TRBJ1-5, the V gene TRBV19; D perhaps matches TRBD1 (5 bases). Trimming stripped 8 bases from V and 3 bases from J, with 17 bases between. The germline V gene has CDR1 LNHDA and CDR2 SQIVND (reference sequence). The CDR3 is 15 amino acids. In nucleotides, the CDR3 is TGTGCCAGTTCTCTGATGGGGGGTAACAATCAGCCCCAGCATTTT. Translated: CASSLMGGNNQPQHF.

The chain is built from TRBV11-3 and TRBJ1-1; D not certain. The CDR3 runs 13 residues. Germline CDR1 reads SGHNT; CDR2 reads YENEEA. Trimming stripped 1 base from V and 4 bases from J, with 7 bases between. CDR3 region: CASSLVGATEAFF. The CDR3 DNA follows: TGTGCCAGCAGCTTAGTGGGAGCCACTGAAGCTTTCTTT.

V gene TRBV10-2 combines with J gene TRBJ1-3; D may be TRBD1 (5 bases). This CDR3 contains 14 residues. CDR1 and CDR2 (germline): WSHSY, SAAADI. The V and J ends lost 7 bases and 4 bases respectively, with 14 bases between them. Here the CDR3 DNA reads TGCGCCAGCACTCCAGGGCCGCGGGGAAACACCATATATTTT. The encoded protein is CASTPGPRGNTIYF.

The CDR3 bases are TGTGCCAGCAGAAAGCAGGGGGTACGGGGACCTGGAAACACCATATATTTT. Protein sequence: CASRKQGVRGPGNTIYF. The chain carries TRBV5-4 and TRBJ1-3; 7 nucleotides match TRBD1. V lost 5 bases, J lost 2 bases, and 13 bases stayed unmatched. Per the germline V gene, CDR1 is SGHNT and CDR2 is YYREEE (reference sequence). The CDR3 runs to 17 residues. The whole variable domain, remainder taken from reference TRBV5-4 and TRBJ1-3, is ETGVTQSPTHLIKTRGQQVTLRCSSQSGHNTVSWYQQALGQGPQFIFQYYREEENGRGNFPPRFSGLQFPNYSSELNVNALELDDSALYLCASRKQGVRGPGNTIYFGEGSWLTVV.

The J gene is TRBJ1-1, the V gene TRBV6-5; 7 bases fit TRBD1. Trimming removed 4 bases from V and 9 bases from J; junction bases left unmatched: 14. The CDR3 contains 15 residues. CDR1 and CDR2 from the germline V gene are MNHEY and SVGAGI. The CDR3 region is CASSSKGAGEEKAFF. The CDR3 DNA is TGTGCCAGCAGTTCGAAGGGGGCCGGCGAGGAAAAAGCTTTCTTT.

This clone was recorded once. V usage is TRBV7-2 and J usage is TRBJ2-1; 14 bases line up with TRBD2. CDR3 length: 15 amino acids. Per the germline V gene, CDR1 is SGHTA and CDR2 is FQGNSA. After removal of 6 bases from V and 10 bases from J, the junction contained 8 bases not matched to a gene. The CDR3 sequence is CASSSGLAGVGEQFF. DNA for the CDR3: TGTGCCAGCAGTTCGGGACTAGCGGGAGTGGGGGAGCAGTTCTTC. Variable domain in full (rest from reference TRBV7-2 and TRBJ2-1): GAGVSQSPSNKVTEKGKDVELRCDPISGHTALYWYRQSLGQGLEFLIYFQGNSAPDKSGLPSDRFSAERTGGSVSTLTIQRTQQEDSAVYLCASSSGLAGVGEQFFGPGTRLTVL.

J is TRBJ2-7 and V is TRBV7-2; no firm D call. Germline lookup yields CDR1 SGHTA and CDR2 FQGNSA. The CDR3 extends over 14 amino acids. Trimming took 2 bases from V and 2 from J, leaving 10 bases between them. The CDR3 here is CASSLSQDTYEQYF. CDR3 sequence (DNA): TGTGCCAGCAGCTTAAGCCAGGATACCTACGAGCAGTACTTC.

CDR3 nucleotide sequence: TGCAGCGTTGGGACAGACTACTATGGCTACACCTTC. It yields the protein CSVGTDYYGYTF. The chain employs TRBV29-1 and TRBJ1-2; perhaps TRBD1 as D (6 bases). Germline V gene data show CDR1 as SQVTM and CDR2 as ANQGSEA. Trimming pared 4 bases from V and 3 bases from J, leaving 9 bases between. The CDR3 sequence is 12 residues long.

The J gene is TRBJ2-7, the V gene TRBV25-1, with D perhaps matching TRBD2 (6 bases). Looked up from germline, CDR1 is MGHDK and CDR2 is SYGVNS. The CDR3 has 15 amino acids. V dropped 1 base and J dropped 3 bases, with 13 bases sitting between them. In DNA, the CDR3 is TGTGCCAGCAGTGAATGGGAGGACGGTTGCTACGAGCAGTACTTC. Translated, it gives CASSEWEDGCYEQYF.

The V call is TRBV6-1, the J call TRBJ1-2; D call uncertain. Per germline, CDR1 MNHNS and CDR2 SASEGT. The CDR3 is made up of 15 amino acids. Trimming left V 2 bases short and J 9 bases short, with 19 bases between. Here the CDR3 DNA reads TGTGCCAGCAGTGAACATCAGCGCGCCTCGATTAGCTACACCTTC. It codes for CASSEHQRASISYTF.

The rearrangement links TRBV7-9 to TRBJ2-5; weak D call: TRBD2 (5 bases). In germline, CDR1 is SEHNR, CDR2 FQNEAQ (reference sequence). The CDR3 runs 15 residues. Between the trimmed V and J ends, which lost 5 bases and 2 bases, there was a span of 15 bases. The CDR3 DNA reads TGTGCCAGCAGCACTCGGACCGGGATTCAAGAGACCCAGTACTTC. Translated, it gives CASSTRTGIQETQYF.

The chain links TRBV11-2 to TRBJ1-1, with D perhaps TRBD1 (5 bases). The CDR3 is made up of 17 amino acids. Per the germline V gene, CDR1 is SGHAT and CDR2 is FQNNGV. V gave up 5 bases and J gave up 0 bases, with 19 bases separating them. CDR3 coding DNA: TGTGCCAGCAGCCTTAGAAGGGGCATGACTGTGAACACTGAAGCTTTCTTT. Translated: CASSLRRGMTVNTEAFF. Together with reference TRBV11-2 and TRBJ1-1, the CDR3 gives the full variable domain: EAGVAQSPRYKIIEKRQSVAFWCNPISGHATLYWYQQILGQGPKLLIQFQNNGVVDDSQLPKDRFSAERLKGVDSTLKIQPAKLEDSAVYLCASSLRRGMTVNTEAFFGQGTRLTVV.

This clone was observed a handful of times. The chain carries TRBV6-5 and TRBJ1-5; 8 bases align to TRBD1. The CDR3 consists of 15 residues. After removal of 2 bases from V and 4 bases from J, the junction contained 4 bases not matched to a gene. Germline V gene sequence: CDR1 MNHEY, CDR2 SVGAGI. The CDR3 bases are TGTGCCAGCAGTTACAAACAGGGGGGTAATCAGCCCCAGCATTTT. Amino acids: CASSYKQGGNQPQHF.